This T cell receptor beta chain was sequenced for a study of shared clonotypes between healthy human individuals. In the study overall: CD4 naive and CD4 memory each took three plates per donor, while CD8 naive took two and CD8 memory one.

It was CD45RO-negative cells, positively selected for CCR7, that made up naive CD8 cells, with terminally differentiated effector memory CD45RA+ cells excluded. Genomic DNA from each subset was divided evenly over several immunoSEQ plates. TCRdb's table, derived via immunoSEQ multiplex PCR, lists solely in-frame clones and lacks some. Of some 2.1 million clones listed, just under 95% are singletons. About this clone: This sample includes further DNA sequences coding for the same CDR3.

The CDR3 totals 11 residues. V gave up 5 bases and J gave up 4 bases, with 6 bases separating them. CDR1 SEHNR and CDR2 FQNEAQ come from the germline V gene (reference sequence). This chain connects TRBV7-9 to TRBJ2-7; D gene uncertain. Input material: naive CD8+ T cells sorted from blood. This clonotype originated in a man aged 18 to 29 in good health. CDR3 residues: CASSLEYEQYF. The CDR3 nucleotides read TGTGCCAGCAGCCTAGAGTACGAGCAGTACTTC.